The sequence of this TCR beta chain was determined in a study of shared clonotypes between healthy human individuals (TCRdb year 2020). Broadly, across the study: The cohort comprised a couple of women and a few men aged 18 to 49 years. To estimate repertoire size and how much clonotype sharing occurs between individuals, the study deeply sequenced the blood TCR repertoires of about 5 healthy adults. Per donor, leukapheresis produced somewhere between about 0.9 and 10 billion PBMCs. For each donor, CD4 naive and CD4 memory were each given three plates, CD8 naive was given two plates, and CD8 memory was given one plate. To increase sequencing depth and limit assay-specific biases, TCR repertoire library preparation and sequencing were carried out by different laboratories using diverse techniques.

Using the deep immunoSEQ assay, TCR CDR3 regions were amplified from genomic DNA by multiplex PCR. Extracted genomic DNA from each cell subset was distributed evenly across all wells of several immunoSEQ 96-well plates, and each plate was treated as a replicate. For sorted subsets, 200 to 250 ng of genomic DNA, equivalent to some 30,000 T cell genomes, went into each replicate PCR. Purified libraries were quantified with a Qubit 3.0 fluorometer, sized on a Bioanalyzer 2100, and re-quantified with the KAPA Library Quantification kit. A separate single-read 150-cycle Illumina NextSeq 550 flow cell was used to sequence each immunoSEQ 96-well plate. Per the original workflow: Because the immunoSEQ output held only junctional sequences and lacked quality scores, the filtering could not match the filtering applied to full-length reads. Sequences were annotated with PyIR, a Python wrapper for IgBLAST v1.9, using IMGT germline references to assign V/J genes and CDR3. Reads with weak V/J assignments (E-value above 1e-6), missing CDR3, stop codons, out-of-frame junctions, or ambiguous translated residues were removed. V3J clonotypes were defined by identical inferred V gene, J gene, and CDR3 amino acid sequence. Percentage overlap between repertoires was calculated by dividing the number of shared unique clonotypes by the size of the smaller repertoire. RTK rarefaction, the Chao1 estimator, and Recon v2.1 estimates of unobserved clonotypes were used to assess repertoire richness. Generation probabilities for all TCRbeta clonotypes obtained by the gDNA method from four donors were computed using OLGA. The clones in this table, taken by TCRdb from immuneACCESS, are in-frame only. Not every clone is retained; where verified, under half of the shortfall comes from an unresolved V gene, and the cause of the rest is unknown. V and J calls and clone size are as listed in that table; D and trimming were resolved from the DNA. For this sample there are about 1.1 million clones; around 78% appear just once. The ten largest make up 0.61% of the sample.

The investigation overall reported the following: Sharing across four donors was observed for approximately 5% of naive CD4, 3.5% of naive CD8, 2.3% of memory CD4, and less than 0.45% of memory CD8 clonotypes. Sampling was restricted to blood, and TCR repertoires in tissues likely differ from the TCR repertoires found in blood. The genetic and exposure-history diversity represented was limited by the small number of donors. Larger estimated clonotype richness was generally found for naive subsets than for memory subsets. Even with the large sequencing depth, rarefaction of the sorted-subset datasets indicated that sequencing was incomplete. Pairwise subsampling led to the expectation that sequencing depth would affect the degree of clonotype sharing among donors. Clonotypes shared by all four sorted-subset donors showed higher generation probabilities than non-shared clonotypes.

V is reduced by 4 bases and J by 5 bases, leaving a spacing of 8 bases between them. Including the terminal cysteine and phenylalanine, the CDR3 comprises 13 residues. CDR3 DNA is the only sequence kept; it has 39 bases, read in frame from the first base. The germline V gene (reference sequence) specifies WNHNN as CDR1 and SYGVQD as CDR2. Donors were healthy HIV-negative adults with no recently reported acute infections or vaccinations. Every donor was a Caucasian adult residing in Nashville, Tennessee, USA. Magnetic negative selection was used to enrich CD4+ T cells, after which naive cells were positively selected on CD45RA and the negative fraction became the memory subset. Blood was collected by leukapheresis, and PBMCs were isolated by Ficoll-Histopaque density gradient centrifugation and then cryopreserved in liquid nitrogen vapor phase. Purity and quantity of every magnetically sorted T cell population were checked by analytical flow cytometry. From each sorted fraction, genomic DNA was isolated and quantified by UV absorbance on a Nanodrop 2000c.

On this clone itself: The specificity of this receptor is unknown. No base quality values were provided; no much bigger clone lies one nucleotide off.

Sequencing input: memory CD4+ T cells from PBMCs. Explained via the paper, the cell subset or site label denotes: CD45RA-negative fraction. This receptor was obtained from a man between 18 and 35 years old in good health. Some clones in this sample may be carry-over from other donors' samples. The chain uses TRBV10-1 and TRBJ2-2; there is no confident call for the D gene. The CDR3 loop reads CASSAQTTGELFF. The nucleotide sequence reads TGCGCCAGCAGTGCACAGACAACCGGGGAGCTGTTTTTT.